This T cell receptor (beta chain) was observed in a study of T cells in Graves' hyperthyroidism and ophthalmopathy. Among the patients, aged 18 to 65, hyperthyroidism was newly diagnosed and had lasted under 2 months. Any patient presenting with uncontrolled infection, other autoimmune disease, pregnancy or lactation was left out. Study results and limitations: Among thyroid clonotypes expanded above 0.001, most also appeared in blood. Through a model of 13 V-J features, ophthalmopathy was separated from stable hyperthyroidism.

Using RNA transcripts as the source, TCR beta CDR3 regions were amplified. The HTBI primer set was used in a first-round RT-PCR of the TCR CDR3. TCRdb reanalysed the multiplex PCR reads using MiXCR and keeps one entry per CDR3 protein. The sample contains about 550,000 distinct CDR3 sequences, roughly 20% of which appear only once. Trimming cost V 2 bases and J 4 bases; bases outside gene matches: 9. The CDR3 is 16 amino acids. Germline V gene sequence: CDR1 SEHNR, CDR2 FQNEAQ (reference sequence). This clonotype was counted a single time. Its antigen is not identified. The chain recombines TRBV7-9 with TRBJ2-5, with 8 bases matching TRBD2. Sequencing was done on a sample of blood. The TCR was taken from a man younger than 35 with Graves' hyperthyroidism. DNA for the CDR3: TGTGCCAGCAGCTTAAGTGCTACAGCGGGGGTAGAGACCCAGTACTTC. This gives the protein CASSLSATAGVETQYF.